A selection of T cell receptor beta chains follows, all from one sample in a study of blood T cell repertoires in COVID-19. Profiling relied on immunoSEQ multiplex PCR, and the TCRdb table lists in-frame clones only, not all of them. The sample has a few hundred thousand clones, about 88% seen once. Sequenced: PBMCs or T cells enriched from blood (not recorded which). Receptors were obtained from a young woman who had been exposed to COVID-19. The CDR3 runs from the conserved cysteine through the conserved F or W. D genes are given only for firm matches. Clone size is shown for a subset of rows, as once, few, many or a class of expanded clone.

J | V | size | D | CDR3 | DNA
TRBJ1-2 | TRBV6-5 | - | - | CASSSRTATNYGYTF | TGTGCCAGCAGTTCTAGGACAGCGACTAACTATGGCTACACCTTC
TRBJ2-5 | TRBV18 | - | - | CASSPLGDTFSLQYF | TGTGCCAGCTCACCACTTGGGGACACCTTTTCCCTGCAGTACTTC
TRBJ2-3 | TRBV11-3 | few | - | CASSSGKGSRSTDTQYF | TGTGCCAGCAGCTCGGGAAAGGGAAGTAGGAGCACAGATACGCAGTATTTT
TRBJ2-3 | TRBV21-1 | - | - | CASSKATSGQMRATQYF | TGTGCCAGCAGCAAAGCGACTAGCGGGCAGATGAGGGCTACGCAGTATTTT
TRBJ2-1 | TRBV11-3 | - | TRBD1 | CASSSNRHWTGPNEQFF | TGTGCCAGCAGCTCAAATCGGCACTGGACAGGGCCAAATGAGCAGTTCTTC
TRBJ1-3 | TRBV7-6 | - | - | CASSLAREGNTIYF | TGTGCCAGCAGCTTAGCACGGGAAGGAAACACCATATATTTT
TRBJ1-1 | TRBV3-1/TRBV3-2 | - | TRBD1 | CASSRDRSNTEAFF | TGTGCCAGCAGCCGGGACAGATCAAACACTGAAGCTTTCTTT
TRBJ1-5 | TRBV7-2 | - | - | CASSLAPGSNQPQHF | TGTGCCAGCAGCTTAGCTCCGGGGAGCAATCAGCCCCAGCATTTT
TRBJ1-4 | TRBV10-3 | - | - | CAISGQDLGEKLFF | TGTGCCATCAGTGGACAGGATCTGGGTGAAAAACTGTTTTTT
TRBJ1-2 | TRBV19 | - | - | CASSAGQYLGYTF | TGTGCCAGTAGTGCTGGACAGTATCTCGGCTACACCTTC
TRBJ2-5 | TRBV3-1/TRBV3-2 | - | TRBD2 | CASSQGSSGGEAYETQYF | TGTGCCAGCAGCCAAGGATCTAGCGGGGGGGAAGCCTACGAGACCCAGTACTTC
TRBJ2-7 | TRBV2 | - | - | CASRAGRNTYEQYF | TGTGCCAGCCGAGCAGGGCGTAACACCTACGAGCAGTACTTC
TRBJ1-5 | TRBV18 | once | - | CASSKTGGGAYDNQPQHF | TGTGCCAGCTCCAAGACCGGGGGAGGGGCGTATGACAATCAGCCCCAGCATTTT
TRBJ2-5 | TRBV6-6 | - | - | CASRVEGVTLGTQYF | TGTGCCAGCAGGGTCGAGGGGGTAACTTTAGGGACCCAGTACTTC
TRBJ1-2 | TRBV5-1 | once | - | CASSVTENYGYTF | TGCGCCAGCAGCGTAACGGAGAACTATGGCTACACCTTC
TRBJ1-5 | TRBV5-6 | - | - | CASSLRAGSNQPQHF | TGTGCCAGCAGCTTGCGGGCGGGAAGCAATCAGCCCCAGCATTTT
TRBJ1-1 | TRBV7-2 | - | - | CASSPRGLSTEAFF | TGTGCCAGCAGCCCAAGGGGTCTTTCCACTGAAGCTTTCTTT
TRBJ2-3 | TRBV7-2 | few | - | CASSLYRTDTQYF | TGTGCCAGCAGCCTTTACAGAACAGATACGCAGTATTTT
TRBJ2-7 | TRBV18 | - | - | CASSPRTVTSTYEQYF | TGTGCCAGCTCACCACGTACTGTGACTAGTACCTACGAGCAGTACTTC
TRBJ2-2 | TRBV12-3/TRBV12-4 | - | - | CASSYSTGELFF | TGTGCCAGCAGTTACAGCACCGGGGAGCTGTTTTTT
TRBJ2-7 | TRBV10-1 | - | TRBD1 | CASKPLGDRDHEQYF | TGCGCCAGCAAGCCCCTAGGGGACAGGGACCACGAGCAGTACTTC
TRBJ1-1 | TRBV10-3 | - | - | CAISGRGTGGEAFF | TGTGCCATCAGTGGAAGGGGGACGGGAGGTGAAGCTTTCTTT
TRBJ2-1 | TRBV11-2 | - | TRBD2 | CASSFLAEYEQFF | TGTGCCAGCAGCTTCCTAGCGGAGTATGAGCAGTTCTTC
TRBJ2-3 | TRBV7-6 | - | TRBD2 | CASAGLTLSDTQYF | TGTGCCAGTGCGGGACTAACCCTTTCAGATACGCAGTATTTT
TRBJ2-7 | TRBV27 | - | TRBD2 | CASSQNTGLAGVYEQYF | TGTGCCAGCAGCCAAAATACGGGACTAGCGGGAGTCTACGAGCAGTACTTC
TRBJ1-2 | TRBV9 | - | - | CASSARAGAGGYTF | TGTGCCAGCAGCGCAAGGGCAGGGGCGGGTGGCTACACCTTC
TRBJ2-7 | TRBV6-6 | - | - | CASSYRGGQKAEQYF | TGTGCCAGCAGTTACCGCGGGGGACAAAAGGCCGAGCAGTACTTC
TRBJ1-5 | TRBV6-5 | - | - | CASSLQDSNQPQHF | TGTGCCAGCAGTTTACAGGATAGCAATCAGCCCCAGCATTTT